The sequence of this TCR beta chain was determined in a study of regulatory dendritic cells for organ transplantation. Study in general: Dendritic cell cultures received LPS on day 6. Study findings and constraints: The most alloreactive TCR clonotypes were found in resting memory CD8+ cells. Mature dendritic cells appeared to drive more memory CD8+ clonal expansion than regulatory ones.

V lost 5 bases to trimming and J lost 7 bases, with 12 bases between them. This CDR3 comprises 13 residues. CDR1 is SGHTA and CDR2 is FQGNSA in the germline V gene. With respect to this clone: Its antigen is not identified.

Produced via immunoSEQ multiplex PCR; TCRdb's table is partial and in-frame only. The sample contains about 20,000 clones, 85% of which appear only once. Sorted subsets were CFSE-labeled and cultured four to five days with allogeneic dendritic cells. Naive CD45RA+ and memory CD45RO+ CD4+ or CD8+ T cells were FACS-sorted. V usage is TRBV7-2 and J usage is TRBJ2-1; D gene unclear. The sample comprised naive CD4+ T cells from blood cultured with dendritic cells. The sample's subset: CD45RA+ naive T cells. The clonotype originates from a human donor in good health. This CDR3 reads CASSPQTLNEQFF. The CDR3 bases are TGTGCCAGCAGCCCCCAAACTCTAAATGAGCAGTTCTTC.